The source of this TCR beta chain is a study of shared clonotypes between healthy human individuals. Per the germline V gene, CDR1 is KGHSH and CDR2 is LQKENI. The CDR3 has 15 amino acids. The V and J ends lost 3 bases and 0 bases respectively, with 12 bases between them. Some clones are missing from TCRdb's copy, which holds only in-frame ones; the method was immunoSEQ multiplex PCR. Among over a million clones listed, about four fifths were seen once. As regards this clone: Its specificity is unknown.

Study-level points and caveats: Sampling was confined to blood; repertoires within tissues likely differ. Sequencing depth was predicted to influence how clonotypes are shared among donors.

The V and J genes are TRBV18 and TRBJ2-7, with D possibly matching TRBD2 (6 bases). The clonotype was recovered from a man between 18 and 35 years old in good health. Some clones in this sample may be carry-over from other donors' samples. Sequencing input: memory CD4+ T cells from PBMCs. Subset in this sample: CD45RA-negative fraction. CDR3: CASSPYSGPSYEQYF. In DNA, the CDR3 is TGTGCCAGCTCACCGTACAGCGGGCCCTCCTACGAGCAGTACTTC.